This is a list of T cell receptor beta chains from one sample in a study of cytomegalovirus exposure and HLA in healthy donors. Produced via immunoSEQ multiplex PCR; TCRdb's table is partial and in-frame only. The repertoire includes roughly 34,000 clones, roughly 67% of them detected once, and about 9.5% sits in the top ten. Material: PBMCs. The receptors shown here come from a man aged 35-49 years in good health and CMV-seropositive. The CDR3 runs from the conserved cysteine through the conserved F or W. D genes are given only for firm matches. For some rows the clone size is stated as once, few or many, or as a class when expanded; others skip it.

cdr3_nt: TGTGCCAGCAGCTACAGAGAGACCCAGTACTTC
cdr3_aa: CASSYRETQYF
clone_size: NA
d_call: NA
v_call: TRBV5-6
cdr3_length: 11
j_call: TRBJ2-5

cdr3_nt: TGTGCTAGTGGTTTGACAGGGGGCCCAGATACGCAGTATTTT
cdr3_aa: CASGLTGGPDTQYF
clone_size: few
d_call: TRBD1
v_call: TRBV12-5
cdr3_length: 14
j_call: TRBJ2-3

cdr3_nt: TGTGCCAGTAGTACACAGGGGGCGAATTCACCCCTCCACTTT
cdr3_aa: CASSTQGANSPLHF
clone_size: NA
d_call: TRBD1
v_call: TRBV19
cdr3_length: 14
j_call: TRBJ1-6

cdr3_nt: TGTGCCAGCAGCTCCACTAGATCCCCACCCTACGAGCAGTACTTC
cdr3_aa: CASSSTRSPPYEQYF
clone_size: NA
d_call: NA
v_call: TRBV28
cdr3_length: 15
j_call: TRBJ2-7

cdr3_nt: TGTGCCAGCAGCTTATTGGGGGGGGCCTCTGGAAACACCATATATTTT
cdr3_aa: CASSLLGGASGNTIYF
clone_size: few
d_call: NA
v_call: TRBV5-6
cdr3_length: 16
j_call: TRBJ1-3

cdr3_nt: TGTGCCAGTAGTATGGGCGACGAGCCCCAGCATTTT
cdr3_aa: CASSMGDEPQHF
clone_size: few
d_call: NA
v_call: TRBV19
cdr3_length: 12
j_call: TRBJ1-5

cdr3_nt: TGTGCCAGCCGAAGAGAAGGGGTAACCTACGAGCAGTACTTC
cdr3_aa: CASRREGVTYEQYF
clone_size: NA
d_call: NA
v_call: TRBV7-9
cdr3_length: 14
j_call: TRBJ2-7

cdr3_nt: TGCGCCAGCACCCAAACCGGGGGGTCAGATACGCAGTATTTT
cdr3_aa: CASTQTGGSDTQYF
clone_size: NA
d_call: TRBD2
v_call: TRBV5-1
cdr3_length: 14
j_call: TRBJ2-3

cdr3_nt: TGTGCCAGCAGTCCCCCTGCAGGGCGCGGAAACACCATATATTTT
cdr3_aa: CASSPPAGRGNTIYF
clone_size: NA
d_call: NA
v_call: TRBV28
cdr3_length: 15
j_call: TRBJ1-3

cdr3_nt: TGTGCCAGCAGCTCTTCGGTAGTGAACGGGGCTTTCTTT
cdr3_aa: CASSSSVVNGAFF
clone_size: NA
d_call: NA
v_call: TRBV5-4
cdr3_length: 13
j_call: TRBJ1-1

cdr3_nt: TGCGCCAGCAGCAAAGTCCCGCAGGGCCAGGGCTCCTATAATTCACCCCTCCACTTT
cdr3_aa: CASSKVPQGQGSYNSPLHF
clone_size: NA
d_call: NA
v_call: TRBV5-1
cdr3_length: 19
j_call: TRBJ1-6

cdr3_nt: TGTGCCAGCAGCTTACGATGGACTAGCGGGGGCCAAGAGACCCAGTACTTC
cdr3_aa: CASSLRWTSGGQETQYF
clone_size: NA
d_call: TRBD2
v_call: TRBV7-2
cdr3_length: 17
j_call: TRBJ2-5

cdr3_nt: TGTGCCAGTAGCGACAAATGGTGGGACAGGGAAGAGACCCAGTACTTC
cdr3_aa: CASSDKWWDREETQYF
clone_size: NA
d_call: TRBD1
v_call: TRBV19
cdr3_length: 16
j_call: TRBJ2-5

cdr3_nt: TGCAGCGTTGGAGGCGGGGGGGCCCTGGATGAGCAGTTCTTC
cdr3_aa: CSVGGGGALDEQFF
clone_size: NA
d_call: TRBD2
v_call: TRBV29-1
cdr3_length: 14
j_call: TRBJ2-1

cdr3_nt: TGTGCCATCAGTGGCCCCTCGAGGTCGGCTGAAGCTTTCTTT
cdr3_aa: CAISGPSRSAEAFF
clone_size: few
d_call: NA
v_call: TRBV10-3
cdr3_length: 14
j_call: TRBJ1-1

cdr3_nt: TGTGCCAGCAGCTTAAGGGGTCCTTCAAGCTCCTACAATGAGCAGTTCTTC
cdr3_aa: CASSLRGPSSSYNEQFF
clone_size: NA
d_call: NA
v_call: TRBV7-8
cdr3_length: 17
j_call: TRBJ2-1

cdr3_nt: TGTGCCAGCAGCGTAGGGGGCACCGGCGGCACTGAAGCTTTCTTT
cdr3_aa: CASSVGGTGGTEAFF
clone_size: NA
d_call: NA
v_call: TRBV9
cdr3_length: 15
j_call: TRBJ1-1

cdr3_nt: TGTGCCAGCAGCTTACCCGGCGGGACAGTAAATAATTCACCCCTCCACTTT
cdr3_aa: CASSLPGGTVNNSPLHF
clone_size: NA
d_call: TRBD1
v_call: TRBV7-9
cdr3_length: 17
j_call: TRBJ1-6

cdr3_nt: TGTGCCAGCAGTCCCGGACAGAGGGCAAGCGGGGAGCTGTTTTTT
cdr3_aa: CASSPGQRASGELFF
clone_size: NA
d_call: NA
v_call: TRBV28
cdr3_length: 15
j_call: TRBJ2-2

cdr3_nt: TGTGCCAGCAGTGGCTCGGGGGTACAAGAGACCCAGTACTTC
cdr3_aa: CASSGSGVQETQYF
clone_size: few
d_call: NA
v_call: TRBV25-1
cdr3_length: 14
j_call: TRBJ2-5

cdr3_nt: TGTGCCGCCGCCGAAAGCGACCTCTCCTACAATGAGCAGTTCTTC
cdr3_aa: CAAAESDLSYNEQFF
clone_size: NA
d_call: NA
v_call: TRBV10-3
cdr3_length: 15
j_call: TRBJ2-1

cdr3_nt: TGTGCCAGCAGCCGCAGGGATTCACCCCTCCACTTT
cdr3_aa: CASSRRDSPLHF
clone_size: NA
d_call: NA
v_call: TRBV9
cdr3_length: 12
j_call: TRBJ1-6

cdr3_nt: TGTGCCAGCAGGGACAGGGGGGGCCCCCTCCACTTT
cdr3_aa: CASRDRGGPLHF
clone_size: NA
d_call: TRBD1
v_call: TRBV6-6
cdr3_length: 12
j_call: TRBJ1-6

cdr3_nt: TGTGCCAGCTCACAACGGACTGTAGCCAAAAACATTCAGTACTTC
cdr3_aa: CASSQRTVAKNIQYF
clone_size: NA
d_call: NA
v_call: TRBV18
cdr3_length: 15
j_call: TRBJ2-4

cdr3_nt: TGTGCCAGCATCAGGAGGAAGGACACCGGGGAGCTGTTTTTT
cdr3_aa: CASIRRKDTGELFF
clone_size: once
d_call: NA
v_call: TRBV11-1
cdr3_length: 14
j_call: TRBJ2-2

cdr3_nt: TGTGCCAGCAGTCCACAGGGTAACGGCTACACCTTC
cdr3_aa: CASSPQGNGYTF
clone_size: NA
d_call: NA
v_call: TRBV2
cdr3_length: 12
j_call: TRBJ1-2

cdr3_nt: TGCGCCAGCAGCTTGGAGCTGACTAACTATGGCTACACCTTC
cdr3_aa: CASSLELTNYGYTF
clone_size: once
d_call: NA
v_call: TRBV5-1
cdr3_length: 14
j_call: TRBJ1-2

cdr3_nt: TGTGCCAGCGGAGGGTTTGATGGCGTTCGGCAGGAAAAACTGTTTTTT
cdr3_aa: CASGGFDGVRQEKLFF
clone_size: NA
d_call: NA
v_call: TRBV7-2
cdr3_length: 16
j_call: TRBJ1-4

cdr3_nt: TGTGCCAGCAGCTTCCAGGGTGGTGAGACCCAGTACTTC
cdr3_aa: CASSFQGGETQYF
clone_size: once
d_call: NA
v_call: TRBV5-8
cdr3_length: 13
j_call: TRBJ2-5

cdr3_nt: TGTGCCAGCACCCTCGGCCGGGGTGGCACTGAAGCTTTCTTT
cdr3_aa: CASTLGRGGTEAFF
clone_size: NA
d_call: NA
v_call: TRBV18
cdr3_length: 14
j_call: TRBJ1-1

cdr3_nt: TGTGCCAGCAGCCAACGGACAGGTCGTATAACAGATACGCAGTATTTT
cdr3_aa: CASSQRTGRITDTQYF
clone_size: NA
d_call: TRBD1
v_call: TRBV14
cdr3_length: 16
j_call: TRBJ2-3

cdr3_nt: TGTGCCAGCTCACTGGCGACAGGGGGTGAGACCCAGTACTTC
cdr3_aa: CASSLATGGETQYF
clone_size: few
d_call: TRBD1
v_call: TRBV18
cdr3_length: 14
j_call: TRBJ2-5

cdr3_nt: TGTGCCAGCAGCTTAGGGCAGGGGGTTTATTCACCCCTCCACTTT
cdr3_aa: CASSLGQGVYSPLHF
clone_size: NA
d_call: TRBD1
v_call: TRBV7-2
cdr3_length: 15
j_call: TRBJ1-6